The 6 T cell receptor beta chains in this list originate from one sample, sequenced in a study of blood T cell repertoires in COVID-19. Sequenced by immunoSEQ multiplex PCR; TCRdb stores in-frame clones only, minus some. The repertoire includes under 150,000 clones, around 81% of them detected once, and over 7.5% sits in the top ten. The sample consisted of peripheral blood. Source of these receptors: a woman aged 55 to 70 with active or convalescent COVID-19.

In the case of this clone: Different DNA sequences within this sample yield the same CDR3. The V call is TRBV28, the J call TRBJ1-5, with D possibly being TRBD1 (5 bases). The V gene's germline CDR1 is MDHEN and CDR2 SYDVKM. Trimming removed 2 bases at V and 2 bases at J, with 7 bases between. This CDR3 has 14 residues. The CDR3 loop is CASSLVGGNQPQHF. The DNA of the CDR3 is TGTGCCAGCAGTTTAGTAGGGGGCAATCAGCCCCAGCATTTT.

The rearrangement uses TRBV9 and TRBJ2-1, with 9 bases identical to TRBD1. V lost 3 bases and J lost 6; bases outside the gene matches: 10. In germline, CDR1 is SGDLS, CDR2 YYNGEE. The CDR3 is 16 residues long. The CDR3 region is CASSAVTGGYSNEQFF. The CDR3 nucleotides are TGTGCCAGCAGCGCGGTCACAGGGGGCTACTCCAATGAGCAGTTCTTC.

The genes are TRBV3-1 (or the pseudogene TRBV3-2) and TRBJ2-7, with 10 bases aligning to TRBD2. This CDR3 has 14 amino acids. J gave up 5 bases and V 2 bases, and 3 bases lay outside the gene matches. CDR1 is LGHDT, CDR2 YNNKEL, per germline (reference sequence). The CDR3 protein is CASSQLAGAHEQYF. CDR3 coding DNA: TGTGCCAGCAGCCAACTAGCGGGAGCCCACGAGCAGTACTTC.

This clone was observed once. This rearrangement joins TRBV5-1 to TRBJ2-1; 12 positions agree with TRBD2. V dropped 0 bases and J dropped 12; count of bases not matched to a gene: 7. Germline CDR1 is SGHRS and CDR2 is YFSETQ. This CDR3 spans 15 amino acids. The CDR3 DNA reads TGCGCCAGCAGCTTGGGGACTAGCGGGAAATGGGGGCAGTTCTTC. Translated: CASSLGTSGKWGQFF.

Concerning this clone: Germline is not matched at one junction end, which may reflect a read error. The J gene is TRBJ2-7, the V gene TRBV7-9, with a possible D match to TRBD1 (6 bases). Per germline, CDR1 SEHNR and CDR2 FQNEAQ (reference sequence). This CDR3 is 12 amino acids long. For the CDR3, the DNA is TGTGCCAGCAGCTTAGCCCAGGGGCCTATTCTCTTC. This encodes CASSLAQGPILF.

V gene TRBV10-2 combines with J gene TRBJ1-5; D unresolved. CDR3 size: 14 residues. The ends were cut back, 4 bases at V and 0 bases at J, with 7 bases in the middle. The germline V gene encodes CDR1 WSHSY and CDR2 SAAADI. The CDR3 protein is CASSGSNSNQPQHF. The CDR3 bases are TGCGCCAGCAGTGGGTCTAATAGCAATCAGCCCCAGCATTTT.